A single sample gave rise to the 15 T cell receptor beta chains below, sequenced in a study of cytomegalovirus exposure and HLA in healthy donors. The PCR ran on 60 Vbeta and 13 Jbeta primers. The method was immunoSEQ multiplex PCR; TCRdb's version includes in-frame clones alone and lacks a portion of them. The sample shows 110,000 or so clones, around 77% of them seen only once. Source material: PBMCs. These receptors were collected from a woman under 40 in good health and CMV-seropositive.

The chain is built from TRBV19 and TRBJ2-7; D unresolved. The CDR3 spans 12 residues. The V end was cut by 4 bases, the J end by 3 bases, with 7 bases between. From germline, CDR1 is LNHDA and CDR2 SQIVND (reference sequence). CDR3 in DNA: TGTGCCAGTAGTAAGCAAAACTACGAGCAGTACTTC. Amino acids: CASSKQNYEQYF.

The chain carries TRBV6-5 and TRBJ1-2, with TRBD1 matching over 7 bases. The germline CDR1 and CDR2 sequences are MNHEY and SVGAGI. J lost 4 bases, V lost 5 bases, and 1 base had no gene match. This CDR3 comprises 12 residues. CDR3 DNA sequence: TGTGCCAGCAGTGGGGACAGCTATGGCTACACCTTC. Translation gives CASSGDSYGYTF.

The chain couples TRBV5-1 to TRBJ2-7; TRBD1 matches at 8 bases. Germline lookup yields CDR1 SGHRS and CDR2 YFSETQ. Losses at the gene ends were 4 bases for V and 5 bases for J; bases not matched to a gene: 5. The CDR3 consists of 13 residues. In nucleotides, the CDR3 is TGCGCCAGCAGCAACCAGGGGGCTGACGAGCAGTACTTC. Its protein product is CASSNQGADEQYF. Drawing the rest from reference TRBV5-1 and TRBJ2-7, the complete variable domain is KAGVTQTPRYLIKTRGQQVTLSCSPISGHRSVSWYQQTPGQGLQFLFEYFSETQRNKGNFPGRFSGRQFSNSRSEMNVSTLELGDSALYLCASSNQGADEQYFGPGTRLTVT.

J is TRBJ2-2 and V is TRBV4-2, with 8 bases fitting TRBD2. Germline loops: CDR1 LGHNA, CDR2 YNFKEQ. V dropped 1 base and J dropped 7; count of bases not matched to a gene: 8. The CDR3 spans 16 residues. The CDR3 DNA follows: TGTGCCAGCAGCCAAGCCGGGACTAGTCTGAACGGGGAGCTGTTTTTT. Protein: CASSQAGTSLNGELFF.

The genes are TRBV18 and TRBJ1-4; TRBD1 agrees at 10 bases. The V segment lost 4 bases and the J segment 7 bases; nucleotides outside the gene matches: 6. Germline lookup yields CDR1 KGHSH and CDR2 LQKENI. CDR3 length: 15 amino acids. CDR3 nucleotides: TGTGCCAGCTCACTAACGGGACAGGGGTTTGAAAAACTGTTTTTT. It codes for CASSLTGQGFEKLFF.

This clone was detected once. The V gene is TRBV6-1, the J gene TRBJ2-7; TRBD1 matches 7 bases. Germline V gives CDR1 MNHNS, CDR2 SASEGT. CDR3 length: 13 residues. V was pared by 3 bases and J by 9 bases, with 8 bases of the junction left unmatched. The CDR3 here is CASSDGDRSLQYF. In DNA form, the CDR3 reads TGTGCCAGCAGTGACGGGGACAGATCCCTGCAGTACTTC.

This clone was recorded only once. V gene TRBV7-9 combines with J gene TRBJ1-2; D is perhaps TRBD1 (5 bases). The CDR3 sequence is 12 residues long. Deletions cut 2 bases from V and 13 bases from J, with 14 bases between. Germline-derived CDR1 and CDR2 are SEHNR and FQNEAQ (reference sequence). CDR3 in amino acids: CASSLSGREATF. The DNA of the CDR3 is TGTGCCAGCAGCTTATCAGGGAGGGAGGCCACCTTC.

A remark on this clone: Relative to the germline gene, one junction end is altered; a read error may explain this. The gene calls are TRBV6-5 and TRBJ1-6, with D perhaps matching TRBD1 (5 bases). CDR3 length: 14 residues. Germline V gene lookup returns CDR1 MNHEY and CDR2 SVGAGI. The CDR3, as DNA: TGTGCCAGCAGCCGACGGGGGAGGTATTCACCCCCCCACTTT. Residues: CASSRRGRYSPPHF.

This sequence joins TRBV25-1 and TRBJ1-1; 8 nucleotides line up with TRBD1. This CDR3 is built from 15 residues. Germline-derived CDR1 and CDR2 are MGHDK and SYGVNS. V shed 6 bases and J 0 bases; nucleotides not matched to a gene: 6. The CDR3 region is CASRKAGGMNTEAFF. DNA for the CDR3: TGTGCCAGCAGAAAGGCAGGGGGCATGAACACTGAAGCTTTCTTT.

This clone was counted once. V gene TRBV6-6 combines with J gene TRBJ2-7; D possibly corresponds to TRBD1 (6 bases). CDR3 length: 15 amino acids. Germline V CDR1 and CDR2: MNHNY, SVGAGI (reference sequence). V lost 2 bases and J lost 3, with 14 bases in between. The CDR3 loop reads CASSYSEGGLYEQYF. The CDR3 nucleotides read TGTGCCAGCAGTTACAGTGAAGGGGGTCTCTACGAGCAGTACTTC.

The chain employs TRBV30 and TRBJ1-2; maybe TRBD1 (6 bases). Germline V lookup: CDR1 GTSNPN, CDR2 SVGIG (reference sequence). The CDR3 covers 18 residues. The V end was cut by 0 bases, the J end by 1 base, with 21 bases between. The CDR3 loop reads CAWSVVGAGLGINYGYTF. The CDR3 DNA reads as TGTGCCTGGAGTGTAGTGGGGGCAGGGCTGGGGATTAACTATGGCTACACCTTC.

The rearrangement joins TRBV28 to TRBJ1-1, with D possibly TRBD1 on 5 matching bases. Germline V gene data show CDR1 as MDHEN and CDR2 as SYDVKM. The CDR3 has 17 amino acids. V was cut by 3 bases and J by 3 bases, with 20 bases left in between. The DNA of the CDR3 is TGTGCCAGCAGTTTTGTTGACAGAGACCTAAGGTACACTGAAGCTTTCTTT. It is translated as CASSFVDRDLRYTEAFF. Supplemented by reference TRBV28 and TRBJ1-1, the full variable domain reads DVKVTQSSRYLVKRTGEKVFLECVQDMDHENMFWYRQDPGLGLRLIYFSYDVKMKEKGDIPEGYSVSREKKERFSLILESASTNQTSMYLCASSFVDRDLRYTEAFFGQGTRLTVV.

This clone was detected only a few times. The chain recombines TRBV19 with TRBJ1-1; D is undetermined. Germline CDR1 LNHDA, CDR2 SQIVND (reference sequence). The CDR3 is 13 residues long. V was cut by 4 bases and J by 6 bases, with 12 bases left in between. CDR3 in DNA: TGTGCCAGTAGTACGCAGGTGCCACCTGAAGCTTTCTTT. Its protein is CASSTQVPPEAFF.

This clone was observed a few times. The V and J genes are TRBV5-4 and TRBJ2-7; 7 bases match TRBD2. The CDR3 runs 17 residues. V was pared by 0 bases and J by 0 bases, with 9 bases of the junction left unmatched. Germline CDR1 reads SGHNT; CDR2 reads YYREEE (reference sequence). The CDR3 region is CASSLEGSGPSSYEQYF. The DNA of the CDR3 is TGTGCCAGCAGCTTGGAAGGTAGCGGGCCTAGCTCCTACGAGCAGTACTTC.

The V and J genes are TRBV29-1 and TRBJ1-2; a weak D match, TRBD1 (5 bases). Trimming left V 6 bases short and J 6 bases short, with 20 bases between. CDR1 and CDR2 from the germline V gene are SQVTM and ANQGSEA. The CDR3 length is 14 residues. The CDR3 region is CSVTPDSLRHGYTF. In nucleotides, the CDR3 is TGCAGCGTCACACCAGACAGTCTACGACATGGCTACACCTTC.